This T cell receptor beta chain was identified during a study of blood T cell repertoires in COVID-19. The method was immunoSEQ multiplex PCR; TCRdb's version includes in-frame clones alone and lacks a portion of them. The profile shows about 440,000 clones, around 89% of them singletons. Trimming took 2 bases from V and 8 from J, leaving 15 bases between them. From germline, CDR1 is LGHDT and CDR2 YNNKEL (reference sequence). This CDR3 spans 14 amino acids. Material for sequencing was peripheral blood. The rearrangement links TRBV3-1 (or the pseudogene TRBV3-2) to TRBJ1-2, with a weak D call TRBD1 (5 bases). The source is a woman aged 25 to 45 with acute or convalescent COVID-19. The CDR3 loop is CASSQFGGDPGYTF. The CDR3 nucleotides are TGTGCCAGCAGCCAATTTGGGGGGGACCCCGGCTACACCTTC.